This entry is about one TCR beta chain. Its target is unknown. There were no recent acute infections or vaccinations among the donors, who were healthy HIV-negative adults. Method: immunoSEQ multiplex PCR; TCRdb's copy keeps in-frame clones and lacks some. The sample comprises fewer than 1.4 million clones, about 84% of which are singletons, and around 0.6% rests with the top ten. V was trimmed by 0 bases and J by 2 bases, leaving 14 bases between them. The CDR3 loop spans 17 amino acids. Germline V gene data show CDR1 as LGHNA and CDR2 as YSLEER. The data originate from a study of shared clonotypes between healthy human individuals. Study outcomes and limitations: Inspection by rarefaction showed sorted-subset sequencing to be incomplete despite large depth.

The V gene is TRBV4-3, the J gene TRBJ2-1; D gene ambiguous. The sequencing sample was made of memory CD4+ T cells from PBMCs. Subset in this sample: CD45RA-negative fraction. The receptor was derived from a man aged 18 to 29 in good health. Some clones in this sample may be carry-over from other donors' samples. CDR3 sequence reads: CASSQDLGIRAYNEQFF. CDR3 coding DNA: TGCGCCAGCAGCCAAGATCTGGGAATCCGAGCCTACAATGAGCAGTTCTTC.